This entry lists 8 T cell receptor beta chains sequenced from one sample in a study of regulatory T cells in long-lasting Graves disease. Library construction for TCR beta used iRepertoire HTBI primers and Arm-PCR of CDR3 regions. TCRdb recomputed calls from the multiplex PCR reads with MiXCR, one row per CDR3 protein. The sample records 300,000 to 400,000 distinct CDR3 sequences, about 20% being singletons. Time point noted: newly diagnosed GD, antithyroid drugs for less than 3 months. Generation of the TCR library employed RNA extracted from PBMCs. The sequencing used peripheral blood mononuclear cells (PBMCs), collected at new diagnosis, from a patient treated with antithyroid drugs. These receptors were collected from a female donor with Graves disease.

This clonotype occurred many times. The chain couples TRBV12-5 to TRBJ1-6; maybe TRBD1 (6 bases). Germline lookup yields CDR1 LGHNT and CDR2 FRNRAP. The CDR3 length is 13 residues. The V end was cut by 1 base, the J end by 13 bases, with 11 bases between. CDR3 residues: CASGLGQQGPLHF. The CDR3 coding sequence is TGTGCTAGTGGTTTGGGTCAACAGGGTCCCCTCCACTTT.

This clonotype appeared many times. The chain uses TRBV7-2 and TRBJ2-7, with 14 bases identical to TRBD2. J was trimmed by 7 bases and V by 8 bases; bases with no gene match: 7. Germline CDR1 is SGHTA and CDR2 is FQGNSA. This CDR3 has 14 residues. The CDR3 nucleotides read TGTGCCAGCCGGACTAGCGGGGGGCCGCCTGAGCAGTACTTC. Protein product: CASRTSGGPPEQYF. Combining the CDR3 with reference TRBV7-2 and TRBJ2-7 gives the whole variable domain GAGVSQSPSNKVTEKGKDVELRCDPISGHTALYWYRQSLGQGLEFLIYFQGNSAPDKSGLPSDRFSAERTGGSVSTLTIQRTQQEDSAVYLCASRTSGGPPEQYFGPGTRLTVT.

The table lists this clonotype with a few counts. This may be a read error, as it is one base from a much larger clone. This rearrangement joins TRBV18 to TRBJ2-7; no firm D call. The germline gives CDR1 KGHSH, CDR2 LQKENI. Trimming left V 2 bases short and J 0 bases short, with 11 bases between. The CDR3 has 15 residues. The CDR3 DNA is TGTGCCAGCTCACCAAGTCTCGACTCCTCCTACGAGCAGTACTTC. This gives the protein CASSPSLDSSYEQYF. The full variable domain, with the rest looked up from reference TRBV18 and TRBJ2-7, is NAGVMQNPRHLVRRRGQEARLRCSPMKGHSHVYWYRQLPEEGLKFMVYLQKENIIDESGMPKERFSAEFPKEGPSILRIQQVVRGDSAAYFCASSPSLDSSYEQYFGPGTRLTVT.

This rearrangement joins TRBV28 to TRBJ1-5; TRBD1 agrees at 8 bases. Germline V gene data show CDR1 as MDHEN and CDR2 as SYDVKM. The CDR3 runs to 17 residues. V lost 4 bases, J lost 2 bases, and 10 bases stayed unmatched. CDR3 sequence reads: CASSSGQGEIRNQPQHF. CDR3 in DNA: TGTGCCAGCAGTTCCGGACAGGGCGAGATACGCAATCAGCCCCAGCATTTT.

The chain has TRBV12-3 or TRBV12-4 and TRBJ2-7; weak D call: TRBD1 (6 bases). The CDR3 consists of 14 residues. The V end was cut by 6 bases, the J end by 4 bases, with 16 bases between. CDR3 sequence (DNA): TGTGCCAGCAGACGAACCGGGACATCATACGAGCAGTACTTC. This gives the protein CASRRTGTSYEQYF.

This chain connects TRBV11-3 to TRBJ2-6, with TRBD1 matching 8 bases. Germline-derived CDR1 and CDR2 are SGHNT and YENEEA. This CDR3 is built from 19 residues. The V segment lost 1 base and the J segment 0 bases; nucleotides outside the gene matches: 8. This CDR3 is CASSLVRGDRISGANVLTF. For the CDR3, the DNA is TGTGCCAGCAGCTTAGTGAGAGGGGACAGGATCTCTGGGGCCAACGTCCTGACTTTC.

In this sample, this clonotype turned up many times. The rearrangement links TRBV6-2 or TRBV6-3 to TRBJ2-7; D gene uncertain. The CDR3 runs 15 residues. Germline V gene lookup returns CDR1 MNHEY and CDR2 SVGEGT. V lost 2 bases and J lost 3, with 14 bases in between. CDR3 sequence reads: CASSYALITRYEQYF. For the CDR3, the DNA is TGTGCCAGCAGTTACGCCTTGATCACTCGCTACGAGCAGTACTTC.

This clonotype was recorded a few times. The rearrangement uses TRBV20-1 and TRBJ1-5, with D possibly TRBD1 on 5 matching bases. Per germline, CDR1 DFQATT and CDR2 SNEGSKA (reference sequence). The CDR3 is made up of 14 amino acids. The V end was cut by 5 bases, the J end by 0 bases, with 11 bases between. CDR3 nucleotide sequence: TGCAGTGCTTTGGACACTTATAGCAATCAGCCCCAGCATTTT. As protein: CSALDTYSNQPQHF.